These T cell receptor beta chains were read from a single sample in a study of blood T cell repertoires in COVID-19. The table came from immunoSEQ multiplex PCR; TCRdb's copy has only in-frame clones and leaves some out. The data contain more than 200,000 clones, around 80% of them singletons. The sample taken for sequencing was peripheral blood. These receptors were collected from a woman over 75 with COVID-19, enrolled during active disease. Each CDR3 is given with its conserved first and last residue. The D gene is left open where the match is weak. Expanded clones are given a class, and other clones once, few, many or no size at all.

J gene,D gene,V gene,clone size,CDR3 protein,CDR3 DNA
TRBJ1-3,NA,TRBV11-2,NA,CASSLDGGSGNTIYF,TGTGCCAGCAGCTTGGACGGAGGATCTGGAAACACCATATATTTT
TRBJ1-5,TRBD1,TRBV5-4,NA,CASSSDRADQPQHF,TGTGCCAGCTCATCCGACAGGGCTGATCAGCCCCAGCATTTT
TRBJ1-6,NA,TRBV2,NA,CASSELRNDSPLHF,TGTGCCAGCAGTGAACTCAGGAATGATTCACCCCTCCACTTT
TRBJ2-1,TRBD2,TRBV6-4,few,CASSTRASGGAANEQFF,TGTGCCAGCAGTACTCGGGCTAGCGGGGGGGCCGCCAATGAGCAGTTCTTC
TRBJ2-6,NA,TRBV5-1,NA,CASSLVDAGSGANVLTF,TGCGCCAGCAGCTTGGTGGACGCAGGGTCTGGGGCCAACGTCCTGACTTTC
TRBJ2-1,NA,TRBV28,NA,CACSHASNEQFF,TGTGCCTGTTCACACGCTTCCAATGAGCAGTTCTTC
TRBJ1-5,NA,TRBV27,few,CASGLQGQPQHF,TGTGCCAGCGGGCTACAGGGACAGCCCCAGCATTTT
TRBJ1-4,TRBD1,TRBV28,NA,CASSFRGAGGEKLFF,TGTGCCAGCAGTTTCAGGGGGGCTGGAGGCGAAAAACTGTTTTTT
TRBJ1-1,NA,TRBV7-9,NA,CASSYPPGDTEAFF,TGTGCCAGCAGCTACCCCCCGGGGGACACTGAAGCTTTCTTT
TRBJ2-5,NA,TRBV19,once,CASSVGQKIEGETQYF,TGTGCCAGTAGTGTAGGACAAAAGATTGAAGGCGAGACCCAGTACTTC
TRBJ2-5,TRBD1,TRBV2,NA,CASSTQGARTETQYF,TGTGCCAGCAGTACACAGGGGGCGCGGACGGAGACCCAGTACTTC
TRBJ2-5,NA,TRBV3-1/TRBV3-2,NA,CASSQAGETQYF,TGTGCCAGCAGCCAAGCGGGAGAGACCCAGTACTTC
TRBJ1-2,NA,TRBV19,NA,CASSLDQGINYGYTF,TGTGCCAGTAGTCTCGATCAGGGGATTAACTATGGCTACACCTTC
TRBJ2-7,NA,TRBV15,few,CATSIAGSGQYF,TGTGCCACCAGCATAGCCGGTTCGGGGCAGTACTTC
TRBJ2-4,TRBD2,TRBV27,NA,CASSLSAGVNIQYF,TGTGCCAGCAGTTTATCGGCGGGGGTCAACATTCAGTATTTC
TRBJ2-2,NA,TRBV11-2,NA,CASSSSGALGWELFF,TGTGCCAGCAGCTCTAGTGGGGCCCTCGGCTGGGAGCTGTTTTTT
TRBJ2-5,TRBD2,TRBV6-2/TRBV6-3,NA,CASSYDSGGAKETQYF,TGTGCCAGCAGTTACGATAGCGGGGGGGCAAAGGAGACCCAGTACTTC
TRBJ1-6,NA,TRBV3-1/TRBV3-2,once,CASSPEGGNSPLHF,TGTGCCAGCAGCCCTGAGGGGGGGAATTCACCCCTCCACTTT
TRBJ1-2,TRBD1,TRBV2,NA,CASSLTGGGGYTF,TGTGCCAGCAGCCTAACAGGGGGGGGCGGCTACACCTTC
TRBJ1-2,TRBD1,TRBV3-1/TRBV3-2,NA,CASSLIGTAYGYTF,TGTGCCAGCAGCCTTATCGGGACAGCCTATGGCTACACCTTC
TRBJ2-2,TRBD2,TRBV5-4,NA,CASTLGPSGGVAGELFF,TGTGCCAGCACCTTGGGACCTAGCGGGGGGGTAGCCGGGGAGCTGTTTTTT
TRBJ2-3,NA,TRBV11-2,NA,CASSLVGRMYTDTQYF,TGTGCCAGCAGCTTAGTAGGCAGGATGTACACAGATACGCAGTATTTT
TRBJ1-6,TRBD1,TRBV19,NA,CASSIQGDNSPLHF,TGTGCCAGTAGTATCCAGGGGGACAATTCACCCCTCCACTTT
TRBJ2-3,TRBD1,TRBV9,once,CASSVATGGMTDTQYF,TGTGCCAGCAGCGTCGCCACAGGGGGGATGACAGATACGCAGTATTTT
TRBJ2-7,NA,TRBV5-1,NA,CASSSQNLGAGYEQYF,TGCGCCAGCTCCTCTCAAAATTTGGGCGCCGGCTACGAGCAGTACTTC
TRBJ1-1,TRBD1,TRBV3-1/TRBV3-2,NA,CASSPSWTGETEAFF,TGTGCCAGCAGCCCATCCTGGACAGGGGAGACTGAAGCTTTCTTT